These 19 T cell receptor beta chains were all obtained from the same sample, sequenced in a study of Graves' ophthalmopathy and Graves' hyperthyroidism. The authors amplified TCR beta CDR3 regions from RNA transcripts. First-round RT-PCR employed HTBI primers, with a second-round multiplex PCR after it. TCRdb reanalysed the multiplex PCR reads using MiXCR and keeps one entry per CDR3 protein. Here the sample spans almost 40,000 distinct CDR3 sequences, approximately 55% being singletons. Sequencing was done on a sample of peripheral blood. Receptors originate from an adult woman with stable Graves' hyperthyroidism.

The chain links TRBV2 to TRBJ2-2, with D tentatively TRBD1 (6 bases). CDR3 length: 14 amino acids. V lost 7 bases, J lost 6 bases, and 15 bases lay in between. The V gene's germline CDR1 is SNHLY and CDR2 FYNNEI. The CDR3 is CASTRDIAPGELFF. CDR3 nucleotides: TGTGCCAGCACCCGGGACATCGCCCCCGGGGAGCTGTTTTTT.

The rearrangement joins TRBV15 to TRBJ2-2; D is perhaps TRBD2 (5 bases). The germline V gene has CDR1 LNHNV and CDR2 YYDKDF (reference sequence). This CDR3 comprises 14 residues. V lost 1 base to trimming and J lost 6 bases, with 9 bases between them. The CDR3 nucleotides read TGTGCCACCAGCAGAGTAGAGGGTTCCGGGGAGCTGTTTTTT. Its protein product is CATSRVEGSGELFF.

This clonotype was observed many times. The gene calls are TRBV14 and TRBJ2-2; the D is unclear. V was clipped by 1 base and J by 1 base, with 7 bases between them. Germline CDR1 SGHDN, CDR2 FVKESK. This CDR3 is built from 15 residues. CDR3 loop: CASSQGGLNTGELFF. The CDR3 DNA is TGTGCCAGCAGCCAAGGCGGTCTGAACACCGGGGAGCTGTTTTTT.

The rearrangement joins TRBV20-1 to TRBJ2-7; 7 nucleotides align to TRBD1. CDR1 and CDR2 (germline): DFQATT, SNEGSKA (reference sequence). This CDR3 has 11 amino acids. Trimming at V came to 6 bases and at J to 6 bases, leaving 5 bases not matched to a gene. The CDR3 bases are TGCAGTGCCCGCGACAGGGTCGAGCAGTACTTC. Protein sequence: CSARDRVEQYF.

This clonotype was observed many times. Possible read error: a much larger clone is one base away. CDR3 bases: TGTGCCATCGGTGAAGGCATGGCGAATTCACCCCTCCACTTT. Translation gives CAIGEGMANSPLHF. V is TRBV10-3 and J is TRBJ1-6; D is uncertain. The CDR3 is 14 residues long. CDR1 and CDR2 (germline): ENHRY, SYGVKD.

This chain joins TRBV25-1 and TRBJ1-2; D might be TRBD1 (5 bases). This CDR3 is built from 12 residues. Germline lookup yields CDR1 MGHDK and CDR2 SYGVNS. Trimming pared 5 bases from V and 4 bases from J, leaving 8 bases between. The CDR3 protein is CASSLGTYGYTF. CDR3 DNA: TGTGCCAGCAGTTTGGGGACCTATGGCTACACCTTC.

In this sample, this clonotype turned up many times. CDR3 amino acids: CAWSVLGREWTMNTEAFF. In DNA, the CDR3 is TGTGCCTGGAGTGTACTCGGCAGGGAGTGGACAATGAACACTGAAGCTTTCTTT. This chain connects TRBV30 to TRBJ1-1; D is perhaps TRBD1 (5 bases). Germline CDR1 reads GTSNPN; CDR2 reads SVGIG (reference sequence). CDR3 size: 18 residues. The V and J ends lost 0 bases and 0 bases respectively, with 20 bases between them.

With regard to this clonotype: The germline gene is not matched at one end of the junction; a read error may be the cause. The V call is TRBV7-7, the J call TRBJ2-2; 10 nucleotides agree with TRBD2. The CDR3 has 14 residues. CDR1 SSHAT and CDR2 FNYEAQ come from the germline V gene (reference sequence). CDR3 sequence: CASSISSGSGELFF. CDR3 DNA: TGTGCTAGCAGCATCTCTAGCGGGAGTGGGGAGCTGTTTTTT.

This clonotype was detected only once. Mismatch with germline at one junction end may stem from a read error. The V and J genes are TRBV11-2 and TRBJ2-5; 10 positions agree with TRBD2. The CDR3 has 14 amino acids. Germline CDR1 is SGHAT and CDR2 is FQNNGV. The chain's CDR3 is CASSLTSGMETQYF. In nucleotides, the CDR3 is TGTGCTAGCAGCTTAACTAGCGGGATGGAGACCCAGTACTTC.

This chain links TRBV20-1 with TRBJ2-1; a possible D gene is TRBD2 (7 bases). CDR1 is DFQATT and CDR2 is SNEGSKA in the germline V gene (reference sequence). V was pared by 7 bases and J by 8 bases, with 18 bases between. The CDR3 sequence is 13 residues long. The CDR3 bases are TGCAGTGGGGAGGGGGAGGGCCATTATGAGCAGTTCTTC. Translated, it gives CSGEGEGHYEQFF.

The V gene is TRBV24-1, the J gene TRBJ1-1, with 7 positions matching TRBD1. CDR1 and CDR2 (germline): KGHDR, SFDVKD. The CDR3 loop spans 15 amino acids. The trim removed 7 bases at V and 0 bases at J, leaving 7 bases unmatched. The CDR3 loop is CATSDGGQLNTEAFF. The CDR3, as DNA: TGTGCCACCAGCGACGGGGGACAGCTGAACACTGAAGCTTTCTTT.

As regards this clonotype: The junction departs from the called germline gene at one end, perhaps through a read error. The V gene is TRBV29-1, the J gene TRBJ1-2; D is ambiguous. Germline CDR1 reads SQVTM; CDR2 reads ANQGSEA. This CDR3 contains 14 residues. This CDR3 is CNVGQGLSSYGYTF. The CDR3 DNA follows: TGCAACGTTGGTCAAGGCCTTTCTAGCTATGGCTACACCTTC.

This clonotype was detected many times. A much larger clonotype is one base distant, so this may be a read error. This chain joins TRBV28 and TRBJ1-4; D may be TRBD1 (6 bases). The V end was cut by 6 bases, the J end by 10 bases, with 15 bases between. Germline V gives CDR1 MDHEN, CDR2 SYDVKM. The CDR3 loop spans 13 amino acids. The CDR3 region is CASRDRSRGKLFF. CDR3 nucleotide sequence: TGTGCCAGCAGGGACAGATCGCGTGGAAAACTGTTTTTT.

The table lists this clonotype with many counts. CDR3 protein: CASSWTTGSGANVLTF. Here the CDR3 DNA reads TGCGCCAGCAGCTGGACGACAGGGTCTGGGGCCAACGTCCTGACTTTC. The rearrangement joins TRBV5-1 to TRBJ2-6, with 7 bases that match TRBD1. J lost 1 base, V lost 3 bases, and 4 bases had no gene match. This CDR3 has 16 residues. Germline values: CDR1 SGHRS, CDR2 YFSETQ.

The rearrangement links TRBV10-3 to TRBJ2-7, with 8 bases matching TRBD1. The CDR3 extends over 13 amino acids. V lost 4 bases to trimming and J lost 5 bases; unmatched junction nucleotides: 4. Germline lookup yields CDR1 ENHRY and CDR2 SYGVKD. CDR3 sequence reads: CAISGQGFNEQYF. CDR3 coding DNA: TGTGCCATCAGTGGACAGGGGTTCAACGAGCAGTACTTC.

This sequence joins TRBV6-5 and TRBJ2-3, with no clear D. Germline V lookup: CDR1 MNHEY, CDR2 SVGAGI. Between the trimmed V and J ends, which lost 4 bases and 3 bases, there was a span of 8 bases. The CDR3 length is 13 residues. CDR3: CASSFTNTDTQYF. Here the CDR3 DNA reads TGTGCCAGCAGTTTCACCAATACAGATACGCAGTATTTT.

CDR3 in DNA: TGTGCCAGCCTCTTAGGAAGGGACTACGAGCAGTACTTC. It specifies CASLLGRDYEQYF. This sequence joins TRBV2 and TRBJ2-7; D not certain. In germline, CDR1 is SNHLY, CDR2 FYNNEI. V dropped 8 bases and J dropped 3 bases, with 14 bases sitting between them. This CDR3 region has 13 residues.

This chain links TRBV7-9 with TRBJ2-5; tentatively, D is TRBD1 or TRBD2 (5 bases each). Per germline, CDR1 SEHNR and CDR2 FQNEAQ (reference sequence). This CDR3 has 14 residues. Trimming shortened V by 1 base and J by 4 bases, and 10 bases separated the two germline ends. CDR3 nucleotide sequence: TGTGCCAGCAGCTTAGACGCAGGGAGAGAGACCCAGTACTTC. This encodes CASSLDAGRETQYF.

This clonotype counts as medium-sized. V gene TRBV7-2 combines with J gene TRBJ2-3; D call uncertain. The CDR3 is 15 amino acids. CDR1 is SGHTA, CDR2 FQGNSA, per germline. Trimming stripped 5 bases from V and 6 bases from J, with 18 bases between. The CDR3 reads CASSLDPTSMDTQYF. The CDR3 DNA sequence: TGTGCCAGCAGCCTCGACCCGACATCCATGGATACGCAGTATTTT.